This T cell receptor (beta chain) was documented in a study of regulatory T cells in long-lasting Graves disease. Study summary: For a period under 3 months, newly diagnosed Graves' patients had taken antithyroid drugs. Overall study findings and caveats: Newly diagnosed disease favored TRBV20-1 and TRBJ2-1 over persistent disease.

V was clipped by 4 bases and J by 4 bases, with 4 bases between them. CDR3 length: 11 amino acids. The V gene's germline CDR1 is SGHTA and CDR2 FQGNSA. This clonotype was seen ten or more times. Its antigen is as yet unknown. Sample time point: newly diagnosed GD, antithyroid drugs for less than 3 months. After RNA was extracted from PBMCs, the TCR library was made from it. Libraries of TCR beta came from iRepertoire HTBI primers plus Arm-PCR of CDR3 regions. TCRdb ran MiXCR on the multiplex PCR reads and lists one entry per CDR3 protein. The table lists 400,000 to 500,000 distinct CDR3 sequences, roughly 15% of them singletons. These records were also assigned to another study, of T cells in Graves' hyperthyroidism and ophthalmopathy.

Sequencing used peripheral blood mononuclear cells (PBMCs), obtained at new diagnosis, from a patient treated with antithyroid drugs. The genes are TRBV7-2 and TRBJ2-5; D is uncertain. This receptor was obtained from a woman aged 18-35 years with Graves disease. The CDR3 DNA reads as TGTGCCAGCAGCTCCTTAGAGACCCAGTACTTC. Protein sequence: CASSSLETQYF.